This T cell receptor beta chain was sequenced in a study of Ad26.COV2.S vaccination and SARS-CoV-2 variants. Method: immunoSEQ multiplex PCR; TCRdb's copy keeps in-frame clones and lacks some. The sample lists approximately 400,000 clones, 70% to 90% occurring once. As regards this clone: Its antigen is as yet unknown.

Broader study findings: Vaccine recipients and placebo recipients showed similar non-spike TCR breadth. Spike-specific TCR breadth was greater in vaccine than placebo recipients.

The ends were cut back, 1 base at V and 4 bases at J, with 11 bases in the middle. The V gene's germline CDR1 is MDHEN and CDR2 SYDVKM. The CDR3 has 15 residues. Treatment of the sample: roughly 18 received Ad26.COV2.S at low or high dose, single or two shots; about five received placebo; per-sample allocation not given. Day 63 after the first injection of vaccine or placebo was the sampling time. Sequenced material: peripheral blood, taken in a trial of Ad26.COV2.S vaccine versus placebo. The chain uses TRBV28 and TRBJ1-5, with D possibly being TRBD1 (6 bases). This clonotype was sampled from a person aged 18 to 59 who received the Ad26.COV2.S COVID-19 vaccine or a placebo. Here the CDR3 reads CASSLLGQRNQPQHF. The CDR3 DNA is TGTGCCAGCAGTTTATTAGGACAGAGAAATCAGCCCCAGCATTTT.